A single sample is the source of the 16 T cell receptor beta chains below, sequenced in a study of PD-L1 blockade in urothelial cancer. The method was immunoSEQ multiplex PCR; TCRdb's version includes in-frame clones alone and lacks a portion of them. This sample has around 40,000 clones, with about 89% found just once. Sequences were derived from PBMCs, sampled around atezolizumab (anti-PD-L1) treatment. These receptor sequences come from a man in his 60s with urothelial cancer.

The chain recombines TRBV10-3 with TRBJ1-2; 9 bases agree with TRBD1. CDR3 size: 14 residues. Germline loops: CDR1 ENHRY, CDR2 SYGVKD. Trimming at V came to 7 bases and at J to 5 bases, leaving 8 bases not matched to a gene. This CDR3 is CAINLQGAGYGYTF. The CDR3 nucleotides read TGTGCCATCAATCTACAGGGGGCGGGTTATGGCTACACCTTC.

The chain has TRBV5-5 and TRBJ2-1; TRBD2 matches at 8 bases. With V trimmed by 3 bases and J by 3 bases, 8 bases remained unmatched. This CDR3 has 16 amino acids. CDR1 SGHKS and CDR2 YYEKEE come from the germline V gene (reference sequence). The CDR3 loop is CASSSLSGAIYNEQFF. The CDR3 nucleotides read TGTGCCAGCAGCTCCCTTAGCGGGGCGATCTACAATGAGCAGTTCTTC.

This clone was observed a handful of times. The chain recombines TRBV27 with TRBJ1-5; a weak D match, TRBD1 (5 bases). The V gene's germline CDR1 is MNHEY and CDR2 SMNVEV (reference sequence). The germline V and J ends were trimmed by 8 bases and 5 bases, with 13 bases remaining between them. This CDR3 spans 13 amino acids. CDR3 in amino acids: CASGGGRDQPQHF. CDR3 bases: TGTGCCAGCGGGGGGGGACGGGATCAGCCCCAGCATTTT.

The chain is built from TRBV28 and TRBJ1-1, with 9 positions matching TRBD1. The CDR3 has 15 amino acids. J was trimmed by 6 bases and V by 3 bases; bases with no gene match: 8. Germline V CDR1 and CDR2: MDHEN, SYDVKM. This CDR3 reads CASSFGDRDKAEAFF. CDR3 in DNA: TGTGCCAGCAGTTTTGGGGACAGGGATAAGGCTGAAGCTTTCTTT.

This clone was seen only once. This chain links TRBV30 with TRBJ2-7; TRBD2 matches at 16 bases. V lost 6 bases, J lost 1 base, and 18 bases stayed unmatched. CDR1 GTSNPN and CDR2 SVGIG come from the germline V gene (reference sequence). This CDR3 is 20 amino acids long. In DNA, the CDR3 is TGTGCCTGCGATTCGCGTCAAATCCTGGGACTAGCGGGAGGGTCCTACGAGCAGTACTTC. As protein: CACDSRQILGLAGGSYEQYF.

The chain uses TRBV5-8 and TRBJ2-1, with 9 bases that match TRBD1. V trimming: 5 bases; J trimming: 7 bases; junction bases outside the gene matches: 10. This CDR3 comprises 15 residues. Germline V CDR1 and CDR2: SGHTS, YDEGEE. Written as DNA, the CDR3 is TGTGCCAGCAGTTACACCGGGACAGGGCAGAATGAGCAGTTCTTC. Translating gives CASSYTGTGQNEQFF.

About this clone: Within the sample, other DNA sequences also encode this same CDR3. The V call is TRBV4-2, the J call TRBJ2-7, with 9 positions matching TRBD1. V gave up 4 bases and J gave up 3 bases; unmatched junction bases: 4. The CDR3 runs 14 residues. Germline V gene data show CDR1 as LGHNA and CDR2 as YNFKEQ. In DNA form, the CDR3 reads TGTGCCAGCAGCCCGGGACAGGGCAGCTACGAGCAGTACTTC. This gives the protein CASSPGQGSYEQYF.

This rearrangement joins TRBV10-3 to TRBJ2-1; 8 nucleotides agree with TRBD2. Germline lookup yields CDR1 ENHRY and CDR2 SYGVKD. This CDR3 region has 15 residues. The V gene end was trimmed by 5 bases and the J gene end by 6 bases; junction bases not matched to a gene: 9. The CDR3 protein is CAISRAGEGSNEQFF. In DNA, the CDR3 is TGTGCCATCAGTAGAGCGGGAGAGGGAAGCAATGAGCAGTTCTTC.

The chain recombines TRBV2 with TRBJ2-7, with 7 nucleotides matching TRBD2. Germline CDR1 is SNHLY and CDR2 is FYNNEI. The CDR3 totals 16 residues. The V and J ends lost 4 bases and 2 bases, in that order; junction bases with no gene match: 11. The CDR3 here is CASSGAAGTRTYEQYF. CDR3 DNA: TGTGCCAGCAGTGGGGCAGCGGGGACCCGAACCTACGAGCAGTACTTC.

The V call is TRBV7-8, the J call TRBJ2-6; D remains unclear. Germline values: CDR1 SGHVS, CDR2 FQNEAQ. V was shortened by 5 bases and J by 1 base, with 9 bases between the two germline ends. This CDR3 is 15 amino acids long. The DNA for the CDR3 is TGTGCCAGCAGCCCCAGGTTATCTGGGGCCAACGTCCTGACTTTC. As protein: CASSPRLSGANVLTF.

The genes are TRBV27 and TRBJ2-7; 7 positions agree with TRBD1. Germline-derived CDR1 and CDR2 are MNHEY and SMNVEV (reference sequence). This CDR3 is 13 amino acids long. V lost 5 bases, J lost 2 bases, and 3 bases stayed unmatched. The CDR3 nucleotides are TGTGCCAGCAGTCTGGGACAGACCTACGAGCAGTACTTC. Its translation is CASSLGQTYEQYF.

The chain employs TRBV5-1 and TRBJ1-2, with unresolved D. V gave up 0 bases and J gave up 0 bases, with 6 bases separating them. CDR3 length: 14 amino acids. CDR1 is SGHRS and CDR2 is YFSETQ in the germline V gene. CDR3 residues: CASSLASANYGYTF. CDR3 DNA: TGCGCCAGCAGCTTGGCCAGCGCTAACTATGGCTACACCTTC.

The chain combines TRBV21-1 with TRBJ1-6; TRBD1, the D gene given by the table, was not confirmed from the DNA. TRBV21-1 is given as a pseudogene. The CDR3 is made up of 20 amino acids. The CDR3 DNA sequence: TGTGCCAGCAGCAAAGGAAGGGTGCAGGGGACGTACCTCTATAATTCACCCCTCCACTTT. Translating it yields CASSKGRVQGTYLYNSPLHF.

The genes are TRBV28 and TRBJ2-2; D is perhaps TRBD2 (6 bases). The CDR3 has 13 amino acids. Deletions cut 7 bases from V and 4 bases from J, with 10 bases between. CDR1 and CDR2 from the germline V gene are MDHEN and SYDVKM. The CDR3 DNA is TGTGCCAGCAACTCGGAGGGCACCGGGGAGCTGTTTTTT. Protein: CASNSEGTGELFF. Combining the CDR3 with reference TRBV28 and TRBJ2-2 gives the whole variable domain DVKVTQSSRYLVKRTGEKVFLECVQDMDHENMFWYRQDPGLGLRLIYFSYDVKMKEKGDIPEGYSVSREKKERFSLILESASTNQTSMYLCASNSEGTGELFFGEGSRLTVL.

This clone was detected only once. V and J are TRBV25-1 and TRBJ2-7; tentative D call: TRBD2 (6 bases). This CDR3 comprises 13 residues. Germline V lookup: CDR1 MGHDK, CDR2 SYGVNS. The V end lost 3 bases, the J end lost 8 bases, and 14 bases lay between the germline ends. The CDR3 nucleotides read TGTGCCAGCAGTGATTTAGCGGTCAGTCAGCAGTACTTC. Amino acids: CASSDLAVSQQYF.

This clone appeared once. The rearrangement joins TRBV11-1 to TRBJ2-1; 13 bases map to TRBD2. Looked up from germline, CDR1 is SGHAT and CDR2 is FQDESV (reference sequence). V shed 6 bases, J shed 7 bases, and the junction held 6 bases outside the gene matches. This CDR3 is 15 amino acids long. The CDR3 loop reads CASSSTSGRLNEQFF. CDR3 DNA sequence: TGTGCCAGCAGTTCGACTAGCGGGAGGTTGAATGAGCAGTTCTTC. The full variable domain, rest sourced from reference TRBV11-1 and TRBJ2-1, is EAEVAQSPRYKITEKSQAVAFWCDPISGHATLYWYRQILGQGPELLVQFQDESVVDDSQLPKDRFSAERLKGVDSTLKIQPAELGDSAMYLCASSSTSGRLNEQFFGPGTRLTVL.